This paragraph covers one TCR beta chain sequence. The junction had 13 bases not matched to a gene; V was cut back by 2 bases and J by 4 bases. The germline CDR1 and CDR2 sequences are SEHNR and FQNEAQ (reference sequence). CDR3 length equals 17 residues. The sample comes from a study of identical twins. One entry per CDR3 protein, called by TCRdb with MiXCR from the 5' RACE reads. The sample includes hundreds of thousands of distinct CDR3 sequences, around 7% of them seen just once. With no exceptions, donors were healthy Caucasians. This same sample was also part of a study on yellow fever vaccine responses in identical twins.

V gene TRBV7-9 combines with J gene TRBJ2-5; 7 positions match TRBD2. The sample consisted of memory (CD45RO+) T cells sorted from blood. The receptor's source is a woman aged 18-29 years in good health. The CDR3 nucleotides read TGTGCCAGCAGCTTATCCCCCTCGGCGGGAGCGGTAGAGACCCAGTACTTC. This encodes CASSLSPSAGAVETQYF.